These 31 T cell receptor beta chains originate from one sample sequenced in a study of cytomegalovirus exposure and HLA in healthy donors. Researchers ran the PCR with 60 Vbeta and 13 Jbeta primers. Only in-frame clones appear in the TCRdb table, and some are missing; sequencing was by immunoSEQ multiplex PCR. Seen here are some 160,000 clones, around 80% observed once, and the top ten hold about 6.8%. Input material: PBMCs. Every receptor here comes from a man in his forties or fifties in good health and CMV-seropositive.

The CDR3 DNA reads as TGTGCCTGGAGTGTACGGGGTCAGGGGAGTTCACCCCTCCACTTT. Amino acid sequence: CAWSVRGQGSSPLHF. The V call is TRBV30, the J call TRBJ1-6, with a possible D match to TRBD1 (6 bases). In germline, CDR1 is GTSNPN, CDR2 SVGIG (reference sequence). V lost 0 bases to trimming and J lost 9 bases, with 15 bases between them. The CDR3 consists of 15 residues.

CDR3 amino acids: CASSLAGVVERGYTF. DNA of the CDR3: TGTGCCAGCAGCTTGGCGGGGGTGGTGGAGCGTGGCTACACCTTC. The chain is built from TRBV5-4 and TRBJ1-2; a possible D gene is TRBD1 (5 bases). The CDR3 extends over 15 amino acids. The V end lost 0 bases, the J end lost 7 bases, and 16 bases lay between the germline ends. The germline V gene encodes CDR1 SGHNT and CDR2 YYREEE (reference sequence).

V usage is TRBV19 and J usage is TRBJ1-1; D is unresolved. The V gene lost 7 bases and the J gene lost 1 base, with 7 bases spanning the gap. The CDR3 loop spans 12 amino acids. Looked up from germline, CDR1 is LNHDA and CDR2 is SQIVND (reference sequence). The CDR3 is CASTMRNTEAFF. In nucleotides, the CDR3 is TGTGCCAGTACCATGAGGAACACTGAAGCTTTCTTT.

The V call is TRBV9, the J call TRBJ2-2; 9 bases agree with TRBD1. V was pared by 0 bases and J by 6 bases, with 9 bases of the junction left unmatched. This CDR3 has 17 amino acids. Germline V gene lookup returns CDR1 SGDLS and CDR2 YYNGEE. The CDR3 spells CASSVVRDRVIPGELFF. In nucleotides, the CDR3 is TGTGCCAGCAGCGTAGTAAGGGACAGGGTTATTCCCGGGGAGCTGTTTTTT.

The V gene is TRBV4-2, the J gene TRBJ1-2; tentative D call: TRBD1 (6 bases). V gave up 2 bases and J gave up 8 bases, with 12 bases separating them. There are 13 residues in the CDR3. Germline CDR1 is LGHNA and CDR2 is YNFKEQ. CDR3: CASSQRSGEGYTF. CDR3 coding DNA: TGTGCCAGCAGCCAACGGTCAGGGGAAGGCTACACCTTC.

The V call is TRBV11-2, the J call TRBJ2-2, with a weak D call TRBD2 (6 bases). This CDR3 comprises 16 residues. Germline V CDR1 and CDR2: SGHAT, FQNNGV. Trimming removed 5 bases at V and 1 base at J, with 14 bases between. The CDR3 protein is CASSPSGTLNTGELFF. CDR3 sequence (DNA): TGTGCCAGCAGCCCATCCGGGACTTTGAACACCGGGGAGCTGTTTTTT.

This rearrangement joins TRBV18 to TRBJ2-5, with a tentative D call TRBD2 (6 bases). V dropped 2 bases and J dropped 5 bases, with 9 bases sitting between them. Germline-derived CDR1 and CDR2 are KGHSH and LQKENI. This CDR3 region has 13 residues. CDR3 sequence reads: CASSPSAGETQYF. The CDR3 DNA sequence: TGTGCCAGCTCACCATCGGCGGGGGAGACCCAGTACTTC.

The chain links TRBV11-3 to TRBJ2-2; 11 nucleotides align to TRBD2. The germline V gene has CDR1 SGHNT and CDR2 YENEEA. The CDR3 sequence is 16 residues long. V dropped 3 bases and J dropped 6; count of bases not matched to a gene: 6. CDR3: CASSFAGTSGPGELFF. The CDR3 DNA reads as TGTGCCAGCAGCTTCGCCGGGACTAGCGGCCCCGGGGAGCTGTTTTTT.

The chain links TRBV6-5 to TRBJ2-7; D not resolved. The V gene's germline CDR1 is MNHEY and CDR2 SVGAGI. CDR3 length equals 13 residues. V gave up 6 bases and J gave up 3 bases, with 12 bases separating them. The DNA of the CDR3 is TGTGCCAGCAGCCCTGCAGGCGTCTACGAGCAGTACTTC. Residues: CASSPAGVYEQYF.

This chain links TRBV2 with TRBJ1-5; 10 positions match TRBD1. Germline values: CDR1 SNHLY, CDR2 FYNNEI. J was trimmed by 6 bases and V by 5 bases; bases with no gene match: 7. The CDR3 is made up of 15 amino acids. The CDR3 bases are TGTGCCAGCAGTTCTGAGGGGACAGGGGTTCAGCCCCAGCATTTT. Its translation: CASSSEGTGVQPQHF.

This clone has just a few counts. This rearrangement joins TRBV15 to TRBJ2-4, with 13 bases fitting TRBD2. This CDR3 spans 20 amino acids. CDR1 is LNHNV and CDR2 is YYDKDF in the germline V gene (reference sequence). V was clipped by 0 bases and J by 3 bases; unmatched bases: 11. The CDR3 DNA reads as TGTGCCACCAGCAGAGATAATAGACTAGCGGGAGGAGGTGGCAAAAACATTCAGTACTTC. Its protein is CATSRDNRLAGGGGKNIQYF.

The rearrangement joins TRBV27 to TRBJ2-7, with a possible D match to TRBD1 (6 bases). The CDR3 has 14 residues. V lost 3 bases to trimming and J lost 3 bases, with 12 bases between them. The germline CDR1 and CDR2 sequences are MNHEY and SMNVEV (reference sequence). CDR3 loop: CASSFSRDNYEQYF. The CDR3 nucleotides are TGTGCCAGCAGTTTCTCACGGGACAACTACGAGCAGTACTTC.

The chain has TRBV5-4 and TRBJ2-7, with 11 bases that match TRBD2. This CDR3 spans 15 amino acids. CDR1 and CDR2 (germline): SGHNT, YYREEE (reference sequence). Trimming cost V 5 bases and J 0 bases; bases outside gene matches: 4. For the CDR3, the DNA is TGTGCCAGCAGTCGTACTAGCGGGAGCTCCTACGAGCAGTACGTC. Encoded protein: CASSRTSGSSYEQYV.

The chain uses TRBV6-5 and TRBJ1-4, with 12 bases aligning to TRBD1. This CDR3 spans 14 amino acids. The V segment lost 6 bases and the J segment 7 bases; nucleotides outside the gene matches: 3. The germline V gene has CDR1 MNHEY and CDR2 SVGAGI. CDR3 residues: CASRGQGAGEKLFF. CDR3 nucleotides: TGTGCCAGCAGGGGACAGGGGGCAGGTGAAAAACTGTTTTTT.

The V call is TRBV7-9, the J call TRBJ2-7, with D possibly TRBD1 on 5 matching bases. Trimming removed 1 base from V and 4 bases from J, with 17 bases in between. Germline V gene lookup returns CDR1 SEHNR and CDR2 FQNEAQ (reference sequence). The CDR3 length is 16 residues. CDR3 protein: CASSLEGVGESYEQYF. The CDR3, as DNA: TGTGCCAGCAGCTTAGAAGGGGTTGGGGAATCTTACGAGCAGTACTTC. Using reference TRBV7-9 and TRBJ2-7 for the parts outside the CDR3, the full variable domain is DTGVSQNPRHKITKRGQNVTFRCDPISEHNRLYWYRQTLGQGPEFLTYFQNEAQLEKSRLLSDRFSAERPKGSFSTLEIQRTEQGDSAMYLCASSLEGVGESYEQYFGPGTRLTVT.

This chain joins TRBV15 and TRBJ1-2; D might be TRBD1 (5 bases). Germline lookup yields CDR1 LNHNV and CDR2 YYDKDF (reference sequence). With 1 base removed from V and 8 bases from J, the gap between germline ends came to 8 bases. The CDR3 runs 12 residues. CDR3 nucleotides: TGTGCCACCAGCAGAGCAGGGTTCGGCTACACCTTC. Translated, it gives CATSRAGFGYTF.

The chain joins TRBV5-1 to TRBJ1-4; D ambiguous. The CDR3 consists of 14 residues. V lost 0 bases and J lost 4, with 7 bases in between. Germline values: CDR1 SGHRS, CDR2 YFSETQ. CDR3 bases: TGCGCCAGCAGCTTGGTCGACTATAATGAAAAACTGTTTTTT. This translates into CASSLVDYNEKLFF. The whole variable domain, filled in from reference TRBV5-1 and TRBJ1-4, reads KAGVTQTPRYLIKTRGQQVTLSCSPISGHRSVSWYQQTPGQGLQFLFEYFSETQRNKGNFPGRFSGRQFSNSRSEMNVSTLELGDSALYLCASSLVDYNEKLFFGSGTQLSVL.

This chain links TRBV7-8 with TRBJ2-4, with 12 bases that match TRBD2. CDR3 length equals 17 residues. V was pared by 1 base and J by 0 bases, with 1 base of the junction left unmatched. Germline loops: CDR1 SGHVS, CDR2 FQNEAQ. DNA for the CDR3: TGTGCCAGCAGCTTAGGACTAGCGGGGGTAGCCAAAAACATTCAGTACTTC. It codes for CASSLGLAGVAKNIQYF.

The CDR3 sequence is CASSQGTHTGELFF. The CDR3 nucleotides are TGTGCCAGCAGCCAGGGGACTCACACCGGGGAGCTGTTTTTT. The rearrangement uses TRBV14 and TRBJ2-2; D may be TRBD2 (6 bases). Germline lookup yields CDR1 SGHDN and CDR2 FVKESK. The V end was cut by 3 bases, the J end by 3 bases, with 8 bases between. The CDR3 extends over 14 amino acids.

The genes are TRBV19 and TRBJ1-2; D remains unclear. Germline V gene data show CDR1 as LNHDA and CDR2 as SQIVND (reference sequence). The V end lost 1 base, the J end lost 3 bases, and 15 bases lay between the germline ends. The CDR3 extends over 16 amino acids. For the CDR3, the DNA is TGTGCCAGTAGTATAGTGGGCCATGAAAACTACTATGGCTACACCTTC. The encoded protein is CASSIVGHENYYGYTF.

This sequence joins TRBV6-6 and TRBJ1-2; D is possibly TRBD1 (6 bases). The V gene's germline CDR1 is MNHNY and CDR2 SVGAGI (reference sequence). The ends were cut back, 7 bases at V and 0 bases at J, with 12 bases in the middle. The length of the CDR3 is 14 residues. The CDR3 is CASTIQGANYGYTF. DNA of the CDR3: TGTGCCAGCACTATACAGGGAGCTAACTATGGCTACACCTTC.

The chain links TRBV7-9 to TRBJ1-3, with D unclear. CDR3 length equals 15 residues. The ends were cut back, 1 base at V and 2 bases at J, with 9 bases in the middle. CDR1 is SEHNR and CDR2 is FQNEAQ in the germline V gene (reference sequence). The chain's CDR3 is CASSLVATPGNTIYF. The CDR3 nucleotides read TGTGCCAGCAGCTTAGTCGCGACACCTGGAAACACCATATATTTT. Using reference TRBV7-9 and TRBJ1-3 for the parts outside the CDR3, the full variable domain is DTGVSQNPRHKITKRGQNVTFRCDPISEHNRLYWYRQTLGQGPEFLTYFQNEAQLEKSRLLSDRFSAERPKGSFSTLEIQRTEQGDSAMYLCASSLVATPGNTIYFGEGSWLTVV.

About this clone itself: Other DNA variants within this sample encode the same CDR3. The chain employs TRBV6-1 and TRBJ2-7; TRBD2 is a possible D gene (6 bases). The CDR3 covers 15 residues. Trimming left V 2 bases short and J 0 bases short, with 11 bases between. The germline V gene encodes CDR1 MNHNS and CDR2 SASEGT. CDR3 DNA: TGTGCCAGCAGTGAACACGGGGGAAACTCCTACGAGCAGTACTTC. This translates into CASSEHGGNSYEQYF.

The chain carries TRBV7-9 and TRBJ2-2; 14 nucleotides line up with TRBD2. The germline CDR1 and CDR2 sequences are SEHNR and FQNEAQ (reference sequence). V trimming: 5 bases; J trimming: 6 bases; junction bases outside the gene matches: 5. CDR3 length equals 16 residues. CDR3 region: CASSPGLAGAAGELFF. Written as DNA, the CDR3 is TGTGCCAGCAGCCCGGGACTAGCGGGAGCGGCCGGGGAGCTGTTTTTT.

The rearrangement joins TRBV15 to TRBJ1-1; no reliable D call. CDR1 and CDR2 (germline): LNHNV, YYDKDF (reference sequence). The CDR3 length is 15 residues. The ends were cut back, 3 bases at V and 3 bases at J, with 14 bases in the middle. CDR3 DNA sequence: TGTGCCACCAGCAGGGCCCCGGAGGTTTACACTGAAGCTTTCTTT. This gives the protein CATSRAPEVYTEAFF.

The rearrangement uses TRBV6-1 and TRBJ2-7; D remains ambiguous. The germline CDR1 and CDR2 sequences are MNHNS and SASEGT. V was trimmed by 4 bases and J by 2 bases, leaving 15 bases between them. The CDR3 extends over 15 amino acids. CDR3 in amino acids: CASSGRSPGTYEQYV. DNA of the CDR3: TGTGCCAGCAGTGGTCGGTCTCCAGGTACCTACGAGCAGTACGTC.

In DNA form, the CDR3 reads TGTGCCAGCAACCAACTAGCGGGGGGCCTCTCCTACAATGAGCAGTTCTTC. Its protein product is CASNQLAGGLSYNEQFF. The chain employs TRBV27 and TRBJ2-1; 12 bases are shared with TRBD2. The CDR3 is 17 amino acids. The junction had 7 bases not matched to a gene; V was cut back by 7 bases and J by 0 bases. Germline V gene sequence: CDR1 MNHEY, CDR2 SMNVEV (reference sequence).

The gene calls are TRBV5-1 and TRBJ1-6; perhaps TRBD1 as D (6 bases). CDR3 length: 13 amino acids. The germline CDR1 and CDR2 sequences are SGHRS and YFSETQ. Trimming left V 4 bases short and J 7 bases short, with 9 bases between. DNA of the CDR3: TGCGCCAGCAGCAGCGGACAGAATTCACCCCTCCACTTT. Translating it yields CASSSGQNSPLHF.

This clone appeared a single time. The chain combines TRBV7-6 with TRBJ2-4; D possibly corresponds to TRBD2 (6 bases). The CDR3 totals 18 residues. The V gene's germline CDR1 is SGHVS and CDR2 FNYEAQ. The germline V and J ends were trimmed by 2 bases and 2 bases, with 19 bases remaining between them. The DNA of the CDR3 is TGTGCCAGCAGCTTAAATGGCCGCTCTCGGGGGACCAAAAACATTCAGTACTTC. Encoded protein: CASSLNGRSRGTKNIQYF.

This chain uses TRBV30 with TRBJ2-5; 8 nucleotides agree with TRBD1. V gave up 4 bases and J gave up 2 bases; unmatched junction bases: 6. The CDR3 contains 14 residues. In germline, CDR1 is GTSNPN, CDR2 SVGIG (reference sequence). CDR3 residues: CAWTPGTGQETQYF. The CDR3 nucleotides are TGTGCCTGGACCCCCGGGACAGGACAAGAGACCCAGTACTTC.

V gene TRBV10-3 combines with J gene TRBJ2-3; a possible D gene is TRBD1 (6 bases). CDR3 length: 15 amino acids. Germline-derived CDR1 and CDR2 are ENHRY and SYGVKD. V was trimmed by 0 bases and J by 2 bases, leaving 9 bases between them. CDR3 DNA sequence: TGTGCCATCAGTGAGTCGGGGGCGCACACAGATACGCAGTATTTT. Translating gives CAISESGAHTDTQYF.